This TCR beta chain was obtained from a study of T cells after yellow fever vaccination. One entry per CDR3 protein results from TCRdb running MiXCR on the 5' RACE reads. The data show 250,000 to 300,000 distinct CDR3 sequences, approximately 12% seen once. On this clonotype itself: What it binds is unknown.

The CDR3 contains 11 residues. The ends were cut back, 0 bases at V and 8 bases at J, with 5 bases in the middle. CDR1 and CDR2 from the germline V gene are DFQATT and SNEGSKA (reference sequence). General study points: Abundant clonotypes (contaminants from the bulk population) could be present in FACS-sorted repertoires. It was a weaker secondary response, yet one that peaked faster, at day 5 versus 15. Shared CD4/CD8 clonotypes were a small share, likely from convergent recombination.

This clonotype was obtained from a man aged 25-45 years who received the YFV17D yellow fever vaccine. This chain links TRBV20-1 with TRBJ2-1; D gene uncertain. The sample in question was CD4+ T cells sorted from PBMCs, obtained 45 days after the yellow fever booster vaccination. The CDR3 bases are TGCAGTGCTAGAGACTCCTATGAGCAGTTCTTC. Translated, it gives CSARDSYEQFF.